These T cell receptor beta chains were read from a single sample in a study of cytomegalovirus exposure and HLA in healthy donors. Repertoires were generated with immunoSEQ multiplex PCR, while TCRdb's copy carries only in-frame clones and drops some. The sample lists some 86,000 clones, less than 80% seen once, with under 2.5% in the top ten. Sequenced material: PBMCs. The origin of the receptors is a man aged 30-40 years in good health and CMV-seronegative. Both conserved end residues are part of each CDR3. D genes are given only for firm matches. Clone size is stated in some rows and not others, as once, few, many or a class when expanded.

j_gene: TRBJ2-2; d_gene: TRBD2; abundance: NA; len: 16; v_gene: TRBV10-3; CDR3nt: TGTGCCATCAGTGACTCTAGCGGGACGAACACCGGGGAGCTGTTTTTT; CDR3aa: CAISDSSGTNTGELFF
j_gene: TRBJ2-1; d_gene: TRBD2; abundance: NA; len: 16; v_gene: TRBV7-2; CDR3nt: TGTGCCAGCAGCCCGCTAGCGGTTTATATCTCCAATGAGCAGTTCTTC; CDR3aa: CASSPLAVYISNEQFF
j_gene: TRBJ2-1; d_gene: TRBD1; abundance: NA; len: 14; v_gene: TRBV5-1; CDR3nt: TGCGCCAGCAGCTTGGGTCGAGCAGGGGGCGAGCAGTTCTTC; CDR3aa: CASSLGRAGGEQFF
j_gene: TRBJ1-1; d_gene: NA; abundance: NA; len: 14; v_gene: TRBV10-3; CDR3nt: TGTGCCATCAGCCCCGGGGGGGCTGCTACTGAAGCTTTCTTT; CDR3aa: CAISPGGAATEAFF
j_gene: TRBJ1-2; d_gene: NA; abundance: few; len: 14; v_gene: TRBV28; CDR3nt: TGTGCCAGCAGTTCCATGAGGAGAAACTATGGCTACACCTTC; CDR3aa: CASSSMRRNYGYTF
j_gene: TRBJ1-5; d_gene: NA; abundance: NA; len: 14; v_gene: TRBV27; CDR3nt: TGTGCCAGCAGATACGGTAATAGCAATCAGCCCCAGCATTTT; CDR3aa: CASRYGNSNQPQHF
j_gene: TRBJ2-5; d_gene: TRBD2; abundance: NA; len: 12; v_gene: TRBV7-8; CDR3nt: TGTGCCAGCAGCCGTAGCGGGGAGACCCAGTACTTC; CDR3aa: CASSRSGETQYF
j_gene: TRBJ1-1; d_gene: NA; abundance: once; len: 15; v_gene: TRBV28; CDR3nt: TGTGCCACCCTACCGGATGTTTCAGGGAACACTGAAGCTTTCTTT; CDR3aa: CATLPDVSGNTEAFF
j_gene: TRBJ1-5; d_gene: NA; abundance: NA; len: 17; v_gene: TRBV5-6; CDR3nt: TGTGCCAGCAGCTTTGGGCTGGGTCCGGGGAGCAATCAGCCCCAGCATTTT; CDR3aa: CASSFGLGPGSNQPQHF
j_gene: TRBJ2-2; d_gene: NA; abundance: NA; len: 11; v_gene: TRBV2; CDR3nt: TGTGCCAGCGAAACGGGCGGGGAGCTGTTTTTT; CDR3aa: CASETGGELFF
j_gene: TRBJ1-2; d_gene: NA; abundance: few; len: 14; v_gene: TRBV6-6; CDR3nt: TGTGCCAGCATTTCTGAAGGGGGGGACTATGGCTACACCTTC; CDR3aa: CASISEGGDYGYTF
j_gene: TRBJ2-2; d_gene: NA; abundance: NA; len: 14; v_gene: TRBV6-5; CDR3nt: TGTGCCAGCAAGGGGGGGCGGGACACCGGGGAGCTGTTTTTT; CDR3aa: CASKGGRDTGELFF
j_gene: TRBJ1-1; d_gene: TRBD1; abundance: NA; len: 15; v_gene: TRBV28; CDR3nt: TGTGCCAGCAGTCACTCCAAGACAGGGGACACTGAAGCTTTCTTT; CDR3aa: CASSHSKTGDTEAFF
j_gene: TRBJ2-7; d_gene: TRBD1; abundance: NA; len: 15; v_gene: TRBV18; CDR3nt: TGTGCCAGCTCACCGAGTCCGGGACAGCCCTACGAGCAGTACTTC; CDR3aa: CASSPSPGQPYEQYF
j_gene: TRBJ2-6; d_gene: NA; abundance: NA; len: 15; v_gene: TRBV5-1; CDR3nt: TGCGCCAGCATCATAGTCCTCTCTGGGGCCAACGTCCTGACTTTC; CDR3aa: CASIIVLSGANVLTF
j_gene: TRBJ1-1; d_gene: NA; abundance: NA; len: 15; v_gene: TRBV29-1; CDR3nt: TGCAGCGTTGTCCCCCCCAGGGGTGGGAGCGCTGAAGCTTTCTTT; CDR3aa: CSVVPPRGGSAEAFF
j_gene: TRBJ2-7; d_gene: TRBD2; abundance: NA; len: 13; v_gene: TRBV2; CDR3nt: TGTGCCAGCAGATACTTGGGGGGGAGCGAGCAGTACTTC; CDR3aa: CASRYLGGSEQYF
j_gene: TRBJ1-2; d_gene: NA; abundance: NA; len: 11; v_gene: TRBV29-1; CDR3nt: TGCAGCGCCGAGGTTGGGTATGGCTACACCTTC; CDR3aa: CSAEVGYGYTF
j_gene: TRBJ2-3; d_gene: TRBD2; abundance: NA; len: 14; v_gene: TRBV7-9; CDR3nt: TGTGCCAGCAACTCGGCGGGGGAGTCAGATACGCAGTATTTT; CDR3aa: CASNSAGESDTQYF
j_gene: TRBJ2-1; d_gene: NA; abundance: NA; len: 15; v_gene: TRBV7-7; CDR3nt: TGTGCCAGCAGCTTAGGGGCGGGACTTTACAATGAGCAGTTCTTC; CDR3aa: CASSLGAGLYNEQFF
j_gene: TRBJ2-2; d_gene: NA; abundance: NA; len: 12; v_gene: TRBV7-9; CDR3nt: TGTGCCAGCTATTCGAGCACCGGGGAGCTGTTTTTT; CDR3aa: CASYSSTGELFF
j_gene: TRBJ2-7; d_gene: NA; abundance: NA; len: 15; v_gene: TRBV6-6; CDR3nt: TGTGCCAGCAGTACAAGGACAGCAGGGAACTACGAGCAGTACTTC; CDR3aa: CASSTRTAGNYEQYF
j_gene: TRBJ2-1; d_gene: TRBD1; abundance: many; len: 14; v_gene: TRBV6-4; CDR3nt: TGTGCCAGCAGTGAACTAACAGGGGCCCATGAGCAGTTCTTC; CDR3aa: CASSELTGAHEQFF
j_gene: TRBJ2-5; d_gene: TRBD2; abundance: NA; len: 15; v_gene: TRBV2; CDR3nt: TGTGCCAGCAGTGAGGGTGCGGGGGGCGTAAAGACCCAGTACTTC; CDR3aa: CASSEGAGGVKTQYF
j_gene: TRBJ2-7; d_gene: NA; abundance: NA; len: 14; v_gene: TRBV4-2; CDR3nt: TGTGCCAGCAGCCTACAGAAGAACTCCTACGAGCAGTACTTC; CDR3aa: CASSLQKNSYEQYF
j_gene: TRBJ2-5; d_gene: TRBD2; abundance: NA; len: 14; v_gene: TRBV7-3; CDR3nt: TGTGCCAGCAGCTTAGGGGGGGTGGAAGAGACCCAGTACTTC; CDR3aa: CASSLGGVEETQYF
j_gene: TRBJ2-5; d_gene: NA; abundance: NA; len: 13; v_gene: TRBV29-1; CDR3nt: TGCAGCGTTAAGTGGGGGGGCGGAGAGACCCAGTACTTC; CDR3aa: CSVKWGGGETQYF
j_gene: TRBJ1-2; d_gene: NA; abundance: NA; len: 12; v_gene: TRBV28; CDR3nt: TGTGCCACCCTCCGGGGTGACTATGGCTACACCTTC; CDR3aa: CATLRGDYGYTF
j_gene: TRBJ1-1; d_gene: NA; abundance: few; len: 14; v_gene: TRBV11-3; CDR3nt: TGTGCCAGCAGCTTAGACGGTTTGAACACTGAAGCTTTCTTT; CDR3aa: CASSLDGLNTEAFF
j_gene: TRBJ2-1; d_gene: TRBD2; abundance: few; len: 15; v_gene: TRBV29-1; CDR3nt: TGCAGCGTTGACTTCACTAGCGGGAGTGGCGATGAGCAGTTCTTC; CDR3aa: CSVDFTSGSGDEQFF
j_gene: TRBJ1-1; d_gene: NA; abundance: NA; len: 15; v_gene: TRBV4-3; CDR3nt: TGCGCCAGCAGCCAAGATCACGGGGGGAACACTGAAGCTTTCTTT; CDR3aa: CASSQDHGGNTEAFF
j_gene: TRBJ2-7; d_gene: NA; abundance: few; len: 15; v_gene: TRBV9; CDR3nt: TGTGCCAGCAGCGTAGGTGTGGGACTGAACTACGAGCAGTACTTC; CDR3aa: CASSVGVGLNYEQYF
j_gene: TRBJ1-4; d_gene: TRBD1; abundance: NA; len: 17; v_gene: TRBV4-1; CDR3nt: TGCGCCAGCAGCCAAAACCCGGGACAGTCCGCTAATGAAAAACTGTTTTTT; CDR3aa: CASSQNPGQSANEKLFF
j_gene: TRBJ2-3; d_gene: TRBD2; abundance: NA; len: 15; v_gene: TRBV9; CDR3nt: TGTGCCAGCAGCTCTCGGGGGGGCTCGGGCGATACGCAGTATTTT; CDR3aa: CASSSRGGSGDTQYF
j_gene: TRBJ1-1; d_gene: NA; abundance: NA; len: 15; v_gene: TRBV7-2; CDR3nt: TGTGCCAGCAGGTTGGAGGGCACCGTGAACACTGAAGCTTTCTTT; CDR3aa: CASRLEGTVNTEAFF
j_gene: TRBJ2-7; d_gene: NA; abundance: once; len: 15; v_gene: TRBV28; CDR3nt: TGTGCCAGCAGCTTGGGGTTGGGCGGGGCGCCCGAGCAGTACTTC; CDR3aa: CASSLGLGGAPEQYF